This T cell receptor (gamma chain) was observed in a study of gamma delta lymphoproliferative disorders and STAT genes. This clone rates as large. TCRdb processed the multiplex PCR reads again with the CATT caller. The data contain about 550 gamma-chain clones, 27% of them singletons. The receptor sequences were amplified from genomic DNA of peripheral blood mononuclear cells. The CDR3 is 12 amino acids. V gave up 3 bases and J gave up 5 bases; unmatched junction bases: 4. CDR1 VENAVY and CDR2 YDSYNSRV come from the germline V gene. V is TRGV8 and J is TRGJ1 or TRGJ2. Germline matching of the DNA provided the J gene here, since TCRdb leaves it blank. Sample: blood. This TCR derives from a human donor in good health. The CDR3, as DNA: TGTGCCACCTGGGATCCGGATTATAAGAAACTCTTT. Its translation: CATWDPDYKKLF.